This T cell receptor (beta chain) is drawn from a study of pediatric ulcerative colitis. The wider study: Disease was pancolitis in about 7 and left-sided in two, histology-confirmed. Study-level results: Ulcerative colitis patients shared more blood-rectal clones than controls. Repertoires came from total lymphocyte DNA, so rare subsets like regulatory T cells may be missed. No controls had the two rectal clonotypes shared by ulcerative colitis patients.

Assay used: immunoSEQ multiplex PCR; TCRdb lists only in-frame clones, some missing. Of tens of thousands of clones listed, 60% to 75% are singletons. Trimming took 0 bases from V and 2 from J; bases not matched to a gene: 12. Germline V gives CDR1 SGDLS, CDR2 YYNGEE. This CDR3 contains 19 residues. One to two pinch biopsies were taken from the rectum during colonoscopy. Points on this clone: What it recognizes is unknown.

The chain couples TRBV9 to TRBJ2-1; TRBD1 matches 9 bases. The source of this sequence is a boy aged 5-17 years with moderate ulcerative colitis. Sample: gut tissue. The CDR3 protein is CASSVDGAPGQGPYNEQFF. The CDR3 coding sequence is TGTGCCAGCAGCGTAGATGGGGCTCCGGGACAGGGCCCCTACAATGAGCAGTTCTTC.